This passage covers 9 T cell receptor beta chains from one sample sequenced in a study of radiotherapy plus CTLA-4 blockade in lung cancer. Measured with immunoSEQ multiplex PCR; TCRdb has only the in-frame clones, and not every one. The table includes 14,000 to 15,000 clones, 72% detected once. Sample: peripheral blood, taken from a patient treated with radiotherapy plus ipilimumab. Receptors were obtained from a human donor with non-small cell lung cancer whose response to radiotherapy plus ipilimumab could not be evaluated.

This chain connects TRBV7-2 to TRBJ2-2, with D unresolved. CDR1 is SGHTA and CDR2 is FQGNSA in the germline V gene. The CDR3 runs to 15 residues. V shed 1 base and J shed 0 bases, with 6 bases lying between them. CDR3 sequence: CASSLGSTNTGELFF. In nucleotides, the CDR3 is TGTGCCAGCAGCTTAGGGAGTACGAACACCGGGGAGCTGTTTTTT.

The chain is built from TRBV5-6 and TRBJ2-1; 8 nucleotides line up with TRBD1. There are 15 residues in the CDR3. Germline V gene lookup returns CDR1 SGHDT and CDR2 YYEEEE. J was trimmed by 7 bases and V by 4 bases; bases with no gene match: 10. CDR3: CASSHAGGALNEQFF. For the CDR3, the DNA is TGTGCCAGCAGCCATGCAGGGGGCGCTTTAAATGAGCAGTTCTTC.

The genes are TRBV28 and TRBJ2-5; D ambiguous. The CDR3 has 14 residues. The germline V gene encodes CDR1 MDHEN and CDR2 SYDVKM. The germline V and J ends were trimmed by 2 bases and 2 bases, with 9 bases remaining between them. The CDR3 spells CASSLPQNQETQYF. The DNA of the CDR3 is TGTGCCAGCAGTTTACCACAGAATCAAGAGACCCAGTACTTC.

The rearrangement links TRBV28 to TRBJ1-3, with TRBD1 as a possible D gene (6 bases). Trimming took 3 bases from V and 0 from J, leaving 9 bases between them. The CDR3 runs 15 residues. Germline CDR1 and CDR2: MDHEN and SYDVKM. The CDR3 spells CASSLTGSSGNTIYF. In nucleotides, the CDR3 is TGTGCCAGCAGTTTGACAGGTTCCTCTGGAAACACCATATATTTT.

By share of the sample, this clone is medium-sized. V usage is TRBV5-4 and J usage is TRBJ1-4; D remains ambiguous. The CDR3 totals 15 residues. Germline values: CDR1 SGHNT, CDR2 YYREEE (reference sequence). Between the trimmed V and J ends, which lost 2 bases and 7 bases, there was a span of 15 bases. The CDR3 reads CASSLEGRRAEKLFF. As DNA, the CDR3 is TGTGCCAGCAGCTTAGAGGGTCGGCGGGCTGAAAAACTGTTTTTT.

This chain connects TRBV28 to TRBJ1-1, with D tentatively TRBD1 (5 bases). CDR1 MDHEN and CDR2 SYDVKM come from the germline V gene. Trimming stripped 1 base from V and 3 bases from J, with 12 bases between. CDR3 length: 15 residues. The CDR3 nucleotides read TGTGCCAGCAGTTTATCGGGGGGAGCAGACACTGAAGCTTTCTTT. Translating it yields CASSLSGGADTEAFF.

This clone was seen a handful of times. The chain combines TRBV27 with TRBJ1-5, with D perhaps matching TRBD1 (5 bases). V gave up 3 bases and J gave up 7 bases, with 13 bases separating them. The CDR3 contains 14 residues. Germline loops: CDR1 MNHEY, CDR2 SMNVEV (reference sequence). CDR3 in amino acids: CASSLQGRLQPQHF. CDR3 sequence (DNA): TGTGCCAGCAGTTTGCAGGGTCGTCTCCAGCCCCAGCATTTT.

This chain's CDR3 is CASSLGSVNEKLFF. CDR3 coding DNA: TGCGCCAGCAGCTTGGGTAGTGTTAATGAAAAACTGTTTTTT. The chain recombines TRBV5-1 with TRBJ1-4; D gene unclear. V lost 0 bases to trimming and J lost 4 bases, with 7 bases between them. Per germline, CDR1 SGHRS and CDR2 YFSETQ. CDR3 length: 14 residues.

The rearrangement links TRBV11-2 to TRBJ1-3; no clear D. Between the trimmed V and J ends, which lost 3 bases and 8 bases, there was a span of 5 bases. Germline lookup yields CDR1 SGHAT and CDR2 FQNNGV. CDR3 length equals 11 residues. The CDR3 sequence: CASSFRDTIYF. CDR3 DNA sequence: TGTGCCAGCAGCTTTCGCGACACCATATATTTT. The full variable domain, in which reference TRBV11-2 and TRBJ1-3 provide the parts outside the CDR3, is EAGVAQSPRYKIIEKRQSVAFWCNPISGHATLYWYQQILGQGPKLLIQFQNNGVVDDSQLPKDRFSAERLKGVDSTLKIQPAKLEDSAVYLCASSFRDTIYFGEGSWLTVV.